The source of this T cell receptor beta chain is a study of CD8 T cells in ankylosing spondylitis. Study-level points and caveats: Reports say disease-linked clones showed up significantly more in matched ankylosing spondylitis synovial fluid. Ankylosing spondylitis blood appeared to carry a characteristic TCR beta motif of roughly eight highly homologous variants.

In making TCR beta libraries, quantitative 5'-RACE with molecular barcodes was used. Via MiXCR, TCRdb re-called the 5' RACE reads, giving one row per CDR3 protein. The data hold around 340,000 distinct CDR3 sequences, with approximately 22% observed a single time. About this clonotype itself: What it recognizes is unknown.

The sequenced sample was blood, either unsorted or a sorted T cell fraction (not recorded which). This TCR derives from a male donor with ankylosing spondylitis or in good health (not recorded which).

CDR3 residues: CASSLVGATYQETQYF. Written as DNA, the CDR3 is TGTGCCAGCAGCTTAGTAGGGGCGACGTACCAAGAGACCCAGTACTTC. The chain is built from TRBV11-2 and TRBJ2-5, with TRBD1 as a possible D gene (5 bases). Germline values: CDR1 SGHAT, CDR2 FQNNGV. V gave up 1 base and J gave up 0 bases, with 12 bases separating them. CDR3 length: 16 residues. Drawing the rest from reference TRBV11-2 and TRBJ2-5, the complete variable domain is EAGVAQSPRYKIIEKRQSVAFWCNPISGHATLYWYQQILGQGPKLLIQFQNNGVVDDSQLPKDRFSAERLKGVDSTLKIQPAKLEDSAVYLCASSLVGATYQETQYFGPGTRLLVL.